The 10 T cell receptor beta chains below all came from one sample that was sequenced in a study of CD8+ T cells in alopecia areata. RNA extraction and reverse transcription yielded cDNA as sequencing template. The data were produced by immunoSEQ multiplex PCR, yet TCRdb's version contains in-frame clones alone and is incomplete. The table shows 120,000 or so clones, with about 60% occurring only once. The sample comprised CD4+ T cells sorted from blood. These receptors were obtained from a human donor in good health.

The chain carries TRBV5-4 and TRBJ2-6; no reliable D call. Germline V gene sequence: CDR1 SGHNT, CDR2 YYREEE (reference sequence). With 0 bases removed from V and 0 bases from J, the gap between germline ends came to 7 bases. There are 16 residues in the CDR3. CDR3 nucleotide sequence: TGTGCCAGCAGCTTGGACGTGTTCTCTGGGGCCAACGTCCTGACTTTC. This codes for CASSLDVFSGANVLTF.

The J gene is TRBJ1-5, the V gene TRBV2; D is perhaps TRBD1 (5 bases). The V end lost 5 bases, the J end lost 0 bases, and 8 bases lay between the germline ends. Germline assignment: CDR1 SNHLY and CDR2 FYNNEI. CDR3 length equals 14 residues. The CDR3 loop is CASSLDTSNQPQHF. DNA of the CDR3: TGTGCCAGCAGTTTGGACACTAGCAATCAGCCCCAGCATTTT.

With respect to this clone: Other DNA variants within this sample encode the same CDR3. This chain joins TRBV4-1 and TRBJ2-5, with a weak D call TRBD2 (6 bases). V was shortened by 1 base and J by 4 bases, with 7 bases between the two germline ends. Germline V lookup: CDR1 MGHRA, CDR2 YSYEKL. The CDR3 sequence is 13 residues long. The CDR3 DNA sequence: TGCGCCAGCAGCCAAGTCGGGAGAGAGACCCAGTACTTC. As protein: CASSQVGRETQYF.

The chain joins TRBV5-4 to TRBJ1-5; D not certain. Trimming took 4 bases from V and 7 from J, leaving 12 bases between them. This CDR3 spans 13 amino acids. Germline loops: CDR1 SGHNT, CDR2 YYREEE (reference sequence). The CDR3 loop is CASSRDRDQPQHF. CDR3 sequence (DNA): TGTGCCAGCAGCCGTGACCGAGACCAGCCCCAGCATTTT. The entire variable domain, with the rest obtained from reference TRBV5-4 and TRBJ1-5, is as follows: ETGVTQSPTHLIKTRGQQVTLRCSSQSGHNTVSWYQQALGQGPQFIFQYYREEENGRGNFPPRFSGLQFPNYSSELNVNALELDDSALYLCASSRDRDQPQHFGDGTRLSIL.

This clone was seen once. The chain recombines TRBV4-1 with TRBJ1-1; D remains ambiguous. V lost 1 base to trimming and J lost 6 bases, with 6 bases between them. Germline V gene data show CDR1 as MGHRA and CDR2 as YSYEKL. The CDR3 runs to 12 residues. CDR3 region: CASSQVPPEAFF. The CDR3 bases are TGCGCCAGCAGCCAAGTACCCCCTGAAGCTTTCTTT.

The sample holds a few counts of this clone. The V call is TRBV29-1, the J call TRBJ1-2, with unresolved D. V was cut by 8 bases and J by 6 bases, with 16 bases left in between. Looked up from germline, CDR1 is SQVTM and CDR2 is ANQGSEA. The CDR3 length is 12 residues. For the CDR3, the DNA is TGCAGCCACGACGGAGCAGAGCATGGCTACACCTTC. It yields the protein CSHDGAEHGYTF.

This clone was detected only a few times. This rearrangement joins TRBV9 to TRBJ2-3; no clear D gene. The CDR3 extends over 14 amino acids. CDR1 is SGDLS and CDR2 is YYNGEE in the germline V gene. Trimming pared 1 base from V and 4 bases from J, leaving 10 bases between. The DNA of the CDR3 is TGTGCCAGCAGCGTAAGCCCCCCGGCAGATACGCAGTATTTT. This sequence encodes CASSVSPPADTQYF.

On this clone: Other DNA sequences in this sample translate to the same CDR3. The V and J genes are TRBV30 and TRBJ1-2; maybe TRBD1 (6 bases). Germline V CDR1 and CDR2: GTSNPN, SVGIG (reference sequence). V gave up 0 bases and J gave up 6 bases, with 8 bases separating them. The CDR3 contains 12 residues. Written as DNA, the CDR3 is TGTGCCTGGAGTGTCAGGGGAGATGGCTACACCTTC. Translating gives CAWSVRGDGYTF.

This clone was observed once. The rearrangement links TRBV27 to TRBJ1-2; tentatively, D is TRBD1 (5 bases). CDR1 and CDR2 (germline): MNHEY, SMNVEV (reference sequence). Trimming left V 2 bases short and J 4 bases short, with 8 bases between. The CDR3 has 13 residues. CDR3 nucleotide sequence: TGTGCCAGCAGTTTAGAGAGGGGCTATGGCTACACCTTC. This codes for CASSLERGYGYTF.

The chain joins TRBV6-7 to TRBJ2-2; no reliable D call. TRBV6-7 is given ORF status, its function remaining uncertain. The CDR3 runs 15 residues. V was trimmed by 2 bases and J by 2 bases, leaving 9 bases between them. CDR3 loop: CASSYQGQNTGELFF. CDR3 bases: TGTGCCAGCAGTTACCAAGGGCAAAACACCGGGGAGCTGTTTTTT.